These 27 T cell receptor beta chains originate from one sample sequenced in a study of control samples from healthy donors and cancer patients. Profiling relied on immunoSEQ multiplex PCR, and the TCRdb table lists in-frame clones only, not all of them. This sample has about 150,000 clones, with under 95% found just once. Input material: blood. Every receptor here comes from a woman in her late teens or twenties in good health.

The CDR3 DNA reads TGTGCCAGCAGTTACTTGGGACAGGGAACTGAAGCTTTCTTT. Translated, it gives CASSYLGQGTEAFF. The chain is built from TRBV28 and TRBJ1-1; TRBD1 matches at 9 bases. The V segment lost 4 bases and the J segment 5 bases; nucleotides outside the gene matches: 5. The CDR3 runs to 14 residues. Germline V gene sequence: CDR1 MDHEN, CDR2 SYDVKM.

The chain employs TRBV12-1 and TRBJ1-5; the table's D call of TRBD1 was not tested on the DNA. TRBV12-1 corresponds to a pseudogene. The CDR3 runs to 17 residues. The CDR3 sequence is CASSPASGAHSNQPQHF. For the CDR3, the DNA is TGTGCCAGCAGCCCCGCTTCTGGGGCACATAGCAATCAGCCCCAGCATTTT.

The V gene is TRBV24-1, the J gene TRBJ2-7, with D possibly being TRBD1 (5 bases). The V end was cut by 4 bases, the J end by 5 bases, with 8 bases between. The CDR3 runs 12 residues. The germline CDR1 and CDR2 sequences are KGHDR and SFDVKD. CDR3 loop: CATSEGLDEQYF. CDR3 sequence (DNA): TGTGCCACCAGTGAGGGGCTGGACGAGCAGTACTTC.

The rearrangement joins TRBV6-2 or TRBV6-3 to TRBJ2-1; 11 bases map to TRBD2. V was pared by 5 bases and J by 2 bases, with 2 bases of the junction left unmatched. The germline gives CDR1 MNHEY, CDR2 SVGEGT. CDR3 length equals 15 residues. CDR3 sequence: CASSRLAGTYNEQFF. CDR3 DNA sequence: TGTGCCAGCAGTCGACTAGCGGGAACCTACAATGAGCAGTTCTTC.

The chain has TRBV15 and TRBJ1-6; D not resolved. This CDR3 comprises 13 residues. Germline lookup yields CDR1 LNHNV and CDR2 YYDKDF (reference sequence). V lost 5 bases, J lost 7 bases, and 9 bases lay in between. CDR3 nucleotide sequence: TGTGCCACCAGCCCGACGAGAAATTCACCCCTCCACTTT. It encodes CATSPTRNSPLHF.

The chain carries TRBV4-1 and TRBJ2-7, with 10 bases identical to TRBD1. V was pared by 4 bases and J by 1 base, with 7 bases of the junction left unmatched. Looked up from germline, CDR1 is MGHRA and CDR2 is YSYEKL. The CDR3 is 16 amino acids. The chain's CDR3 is CASSPGTGAPSYEQYF. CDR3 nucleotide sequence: TGCGCCAGCAGCCCCGGGACAGGGGCACCGTCCTACGAGCAGTACTTC.

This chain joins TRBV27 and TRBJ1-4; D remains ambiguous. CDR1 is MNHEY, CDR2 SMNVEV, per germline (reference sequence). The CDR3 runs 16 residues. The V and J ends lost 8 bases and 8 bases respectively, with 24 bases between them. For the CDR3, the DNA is TGTGCCAGCGCCCACAATAAGCCGACTCTTGGAGAAAAACTGTTTTTT. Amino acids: CASAHNKPTLGEKLFF.

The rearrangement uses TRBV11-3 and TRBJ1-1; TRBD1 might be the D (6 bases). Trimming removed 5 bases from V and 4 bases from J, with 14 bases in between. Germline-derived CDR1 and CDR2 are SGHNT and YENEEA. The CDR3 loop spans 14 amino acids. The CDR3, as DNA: TGTGCCAGCAGCCTAGGGGGACGGGTCACTGAAGCTTTCTTT. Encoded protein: CASSLGGRVTEAFF.

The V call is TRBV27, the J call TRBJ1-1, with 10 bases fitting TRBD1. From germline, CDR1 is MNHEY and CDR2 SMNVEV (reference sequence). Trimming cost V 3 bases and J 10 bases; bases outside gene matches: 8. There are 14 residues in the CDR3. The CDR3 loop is CASSFREDRGLAFF. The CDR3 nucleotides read TGTGCCAGCAGTTTCCGAGAAGACAGGGGGCTAGCTTTCTTT.

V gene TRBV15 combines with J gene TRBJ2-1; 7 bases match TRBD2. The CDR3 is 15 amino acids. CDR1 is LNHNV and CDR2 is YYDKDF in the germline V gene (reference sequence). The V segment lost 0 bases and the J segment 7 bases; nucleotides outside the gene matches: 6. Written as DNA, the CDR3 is TGTGCCACCAGCAGAGATATGACTAGCTCAAATGAGCAGTTCTTC. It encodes CATSRDMTSSNEQFF. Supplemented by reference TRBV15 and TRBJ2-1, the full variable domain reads DAMVIQNPRYQVTQFGKPVTLSCSQTLNHNVMYWYQQKSSQAPKLLFHYYDKDFNNEADTPDNFQSRRPNTSFCFLDIRSPGLGDTAMYLCATSRDMTSSNEQFFGPGTRLTVL.

As DNA, the CDR3 is TGTGCCAGTAGTATGGACAGGGGAGTGGAGCAGTACTTC. Translated: CASSMDRGVEQYF. V usage is TRBV19 and J usage is TRBJ2-7, with 9 bases matching TRBD1. Germline loops: CDR1 LNHDA, CDR2 SQIVND (reference sequence). The length of the CDR3 is 13 residues. With V trimmed by 3 bases and J by 7 bases, 4 bases remained unmatched. The whole variable domain, filled in from reference TRBV19 and TRBJ2-7, reads DGGITQSPKYLFRKEGQNVTLSCEQNLNHDAMYWYRQDPGQGLRLIYYSQIVNDFQKGDIAEGYSVSREKKESFPLTVTSAQKNPTAFYLCASSMDRGVEQYFGPGTRLTVT.

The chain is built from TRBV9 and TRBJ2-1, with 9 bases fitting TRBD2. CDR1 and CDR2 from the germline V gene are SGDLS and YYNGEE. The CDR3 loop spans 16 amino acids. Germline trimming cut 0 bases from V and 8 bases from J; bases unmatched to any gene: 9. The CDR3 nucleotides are TGTGCCAGCAGCGTAGGGAGCGGGAGGACGCGTGATGAGCAGTTCTTC. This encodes CASSVGSGRTRDEQFF.

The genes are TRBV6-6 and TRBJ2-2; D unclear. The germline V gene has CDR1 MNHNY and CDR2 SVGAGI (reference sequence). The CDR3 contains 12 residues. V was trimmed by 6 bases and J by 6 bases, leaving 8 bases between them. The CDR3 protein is CASSPVSGELFF. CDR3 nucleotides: TGTGCCAGCAGCCCAGTTTCCGGGGAGCTGTTTTTT.

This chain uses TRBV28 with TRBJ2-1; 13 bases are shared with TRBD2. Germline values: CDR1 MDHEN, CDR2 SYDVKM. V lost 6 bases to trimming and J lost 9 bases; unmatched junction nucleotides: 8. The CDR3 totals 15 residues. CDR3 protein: CASRELAGGAGEQFF. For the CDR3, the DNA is TGTGCCAGCAGGGAACTAGCGGGAGGGGCGGGTGAGCAGTTCTTC.

CDR3 amino acids: CASSLEGGTGELFF. The CDR3 coding sequence is TGCGCCAGCAGCTTGGAGGGCGGCACCGGGGAGCTGTTTTTT. This chain connects TRBV5-1 to TRBJ2-2; D is undetermined. V lost 0 bases and J lost 4, with 7 bases in between. CDR1 and CDR2 (germline): SGHRS, YFSETQ. This CDR3 region has 14 residues.

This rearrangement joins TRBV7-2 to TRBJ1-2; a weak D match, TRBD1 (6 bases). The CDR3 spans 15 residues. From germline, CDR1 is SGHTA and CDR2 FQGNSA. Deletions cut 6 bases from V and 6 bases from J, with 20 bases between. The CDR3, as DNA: TGTGCCAGCAGGTTTAAACAAACAGGGAGGGATGGCTACACCTTC. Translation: CASRFKQTGRDGYTF.

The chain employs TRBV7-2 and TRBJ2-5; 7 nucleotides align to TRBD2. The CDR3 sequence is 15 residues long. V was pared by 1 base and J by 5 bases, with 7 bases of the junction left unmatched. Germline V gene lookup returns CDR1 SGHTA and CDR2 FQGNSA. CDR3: CASSLGRDYRETQYF. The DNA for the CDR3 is TGTGCCAGCAGCTTAGGTCGGGACTATCGGGAGACCCAGTACTTC.

As DNA, the CDR3 is TGTGCCAGCAGTCTTGGACAGGGGGATGGCTACACCTTC. It specifies CASSLGQGDGYTF. This chain connects TRBV28 to TRBJ1-2; 10 bases are shared with TRBD1. The CDR3 is 13 residues long. Germline V lookup: CDR1 MDHEN, CDR2 SYDVKM. J gave up 6 bases and V 5 bases, and 3 bases lay outside the gene matches.

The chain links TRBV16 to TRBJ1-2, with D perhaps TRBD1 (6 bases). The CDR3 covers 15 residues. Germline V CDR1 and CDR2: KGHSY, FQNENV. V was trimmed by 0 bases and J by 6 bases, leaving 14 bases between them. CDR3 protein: CASSQSSGAKNGYTF. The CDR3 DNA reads TGTGCCAGCAGCCAATCCTCGGGGGCGAAGAATGGCTACACCTTC.

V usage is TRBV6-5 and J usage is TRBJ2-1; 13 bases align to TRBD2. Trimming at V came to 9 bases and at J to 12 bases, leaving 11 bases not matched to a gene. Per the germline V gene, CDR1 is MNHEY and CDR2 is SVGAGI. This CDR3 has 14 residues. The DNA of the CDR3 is TGTGCCAGTACCGGACTAGCGGGAGAATGGCGGCAGTTCTTC. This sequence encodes CASTGLAGEWRQFF.

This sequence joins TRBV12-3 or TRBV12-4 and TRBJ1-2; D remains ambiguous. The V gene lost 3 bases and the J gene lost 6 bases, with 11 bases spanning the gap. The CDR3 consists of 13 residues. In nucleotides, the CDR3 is TGTGCCAGCAGTTTTAATAGAATTAATGGCTACACCTTC. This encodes CASSFNRINGYTF.

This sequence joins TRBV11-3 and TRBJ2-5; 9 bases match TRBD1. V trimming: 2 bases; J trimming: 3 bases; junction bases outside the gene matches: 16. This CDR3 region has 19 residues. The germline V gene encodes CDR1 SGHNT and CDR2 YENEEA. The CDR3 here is CASSLIRSFGTGREETQYF. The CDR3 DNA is TGTGCCAGCAGCTTAATTAGGTCCTTCGGGACAGGGAGGGAAGAGACCCAGTACTTC.

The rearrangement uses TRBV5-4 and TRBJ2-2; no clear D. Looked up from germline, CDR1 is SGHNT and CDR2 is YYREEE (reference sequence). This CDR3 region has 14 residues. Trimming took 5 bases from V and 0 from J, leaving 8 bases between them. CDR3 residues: CASSQSPNTGELFF. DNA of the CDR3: TGTGCCAGCAGTCAGTCCCCGAACACCGGGGAGCTGTTTTTT.

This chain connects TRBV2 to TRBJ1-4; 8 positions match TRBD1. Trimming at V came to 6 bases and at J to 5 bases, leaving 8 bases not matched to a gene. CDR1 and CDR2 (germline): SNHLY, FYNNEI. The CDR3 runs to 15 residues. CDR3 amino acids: CASRGIGQGNEKLFF. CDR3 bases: TGTGCCAGCAGGGGGATAGGACAGGGCAATGAAAAACTGTTTTTT.

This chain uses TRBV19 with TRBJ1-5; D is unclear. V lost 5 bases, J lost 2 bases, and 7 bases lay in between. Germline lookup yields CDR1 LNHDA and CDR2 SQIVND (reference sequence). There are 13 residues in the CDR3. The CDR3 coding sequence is TGTGCCAGTAGTCGGGTCGGCAATCAGCCCCAGCATTTT. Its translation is CASSRVGNQPQHF.

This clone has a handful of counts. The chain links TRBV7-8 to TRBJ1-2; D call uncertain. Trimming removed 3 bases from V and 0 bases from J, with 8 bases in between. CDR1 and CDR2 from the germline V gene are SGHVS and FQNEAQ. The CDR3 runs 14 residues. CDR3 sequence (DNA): TGTGCCAGCAGCTTCACCTCGTCTAACTATGGCTACACCTTC. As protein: CASSFTSSNYGYTF.

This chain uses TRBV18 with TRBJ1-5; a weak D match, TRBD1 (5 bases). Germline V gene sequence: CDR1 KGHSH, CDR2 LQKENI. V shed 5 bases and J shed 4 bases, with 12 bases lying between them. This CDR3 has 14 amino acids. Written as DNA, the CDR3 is TGTGCCAGCTCAGAAGACAGCTTGAATCAGCCCCAGCATTTT. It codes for CASSEDSLNQPQHF.